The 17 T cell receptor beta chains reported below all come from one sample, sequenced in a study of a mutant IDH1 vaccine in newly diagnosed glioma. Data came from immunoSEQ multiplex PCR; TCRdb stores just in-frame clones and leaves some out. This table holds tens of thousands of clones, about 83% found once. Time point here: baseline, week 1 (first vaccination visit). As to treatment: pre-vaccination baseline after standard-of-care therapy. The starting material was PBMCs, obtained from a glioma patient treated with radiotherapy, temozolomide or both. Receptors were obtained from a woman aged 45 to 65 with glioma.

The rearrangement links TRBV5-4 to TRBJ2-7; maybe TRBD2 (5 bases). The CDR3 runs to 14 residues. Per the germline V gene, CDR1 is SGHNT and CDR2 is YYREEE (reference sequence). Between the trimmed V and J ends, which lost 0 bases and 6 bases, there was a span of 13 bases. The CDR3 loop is CASSLVQNEGEQYF. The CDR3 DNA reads TGTGCCAGCAGCTTGGTTCAGAACGAGGGCGAGCAGTACTTC.

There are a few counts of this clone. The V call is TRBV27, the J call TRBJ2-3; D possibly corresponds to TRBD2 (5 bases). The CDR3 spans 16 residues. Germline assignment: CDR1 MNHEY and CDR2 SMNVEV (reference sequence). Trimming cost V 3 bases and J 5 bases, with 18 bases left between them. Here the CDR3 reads CASSFLAQRGGDTQYF. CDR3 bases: TGTGCCAGCAGTTTTCTTGCCCAACGGGGTGGAGATACGCAGTATTTT.

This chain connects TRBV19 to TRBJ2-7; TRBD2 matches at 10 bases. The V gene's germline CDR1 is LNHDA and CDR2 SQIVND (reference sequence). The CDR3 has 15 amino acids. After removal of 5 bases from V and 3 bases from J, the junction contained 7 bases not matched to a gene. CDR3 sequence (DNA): TGTGCCAGTAGTCGTTCGGCTAGCGGGGGCTACGAGCAGTACTTC. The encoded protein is CASSRSASGGYEQYF.

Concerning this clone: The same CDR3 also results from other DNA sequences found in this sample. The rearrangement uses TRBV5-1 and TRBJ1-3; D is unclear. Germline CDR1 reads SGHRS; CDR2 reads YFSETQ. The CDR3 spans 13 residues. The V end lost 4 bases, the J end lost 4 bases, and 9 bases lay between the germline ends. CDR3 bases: TGCGCCAGCAGCCCGGGATCGGGAAACACCATATATTTT. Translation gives CASSPGSGNTIYF.

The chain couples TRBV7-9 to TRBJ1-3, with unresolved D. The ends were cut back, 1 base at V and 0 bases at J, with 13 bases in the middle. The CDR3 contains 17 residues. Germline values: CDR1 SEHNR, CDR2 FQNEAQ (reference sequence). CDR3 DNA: TGTGCCAGCAGCTTAGTGAAGGCAACCGACTCTGGAAACACCATATATTTT. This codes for CASSLVKATDSGNTIYF.

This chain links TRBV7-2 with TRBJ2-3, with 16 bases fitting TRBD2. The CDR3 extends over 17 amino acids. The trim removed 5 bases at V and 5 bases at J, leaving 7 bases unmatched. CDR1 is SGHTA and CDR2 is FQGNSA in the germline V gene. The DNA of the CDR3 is TGTGCCAGCAGCCCGGGACTAGCGGGGGGGCTGAGAGATACGCAGTATTTT. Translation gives CASSPGLAGGLRDTQYF.

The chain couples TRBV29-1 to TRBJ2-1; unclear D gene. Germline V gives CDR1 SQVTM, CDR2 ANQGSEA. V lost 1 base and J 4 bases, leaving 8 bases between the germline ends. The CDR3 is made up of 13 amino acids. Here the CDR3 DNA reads TGCAGCGTTGAAGCGCTGGGGTACAATGAGCAGTTCTTC. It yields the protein CSVEALGYNEQFF.

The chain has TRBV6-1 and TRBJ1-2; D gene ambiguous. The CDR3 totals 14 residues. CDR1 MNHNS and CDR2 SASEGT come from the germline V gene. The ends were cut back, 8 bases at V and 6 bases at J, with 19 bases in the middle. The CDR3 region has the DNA TGTGCCAGCCGAGCAGGACGGGCACTAAATGGCTACACCTTC. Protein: CASRAGRALNGYTF.

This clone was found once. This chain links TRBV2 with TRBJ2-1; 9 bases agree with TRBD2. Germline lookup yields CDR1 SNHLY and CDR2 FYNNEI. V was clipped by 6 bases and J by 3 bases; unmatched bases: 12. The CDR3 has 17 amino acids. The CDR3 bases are TGTGCCAGCAGCGGGACTAGCTCCCCCCTTGGCTACAATGAGCAGTTCTTC. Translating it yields CASSGTSSPLGYNEQFF. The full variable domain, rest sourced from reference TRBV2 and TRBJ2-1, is EPEVTQTPSHQVTQMGQEVILRCVPISNHLYFYWYRQILGQKVEFLVSFYNNEISEKSEIFDDQFSVERPDGSNFTLKIRSTKLEDSAMYFCASSGTSSPLGYNEQFFGPGTRLTVL.

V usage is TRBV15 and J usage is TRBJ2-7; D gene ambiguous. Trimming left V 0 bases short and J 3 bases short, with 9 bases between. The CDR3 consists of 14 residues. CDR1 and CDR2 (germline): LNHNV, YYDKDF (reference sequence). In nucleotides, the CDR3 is TGTGCCACCAGCAGAGATCCCCAGGACTACGAGCAGTACTTC. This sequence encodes CATSRDPQDYEQYF. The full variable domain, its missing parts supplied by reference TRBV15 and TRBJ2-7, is DAMVIQNPRYQVTQFGKPVTLSCSQTLNHNVMYWYQQKSSQAPKLLFHYYDKDFNNEADTPDNFQSRRPNTSFCFLDIRSPGLGDTAMYLCATSRDPQDYEQYFGPGTRLTVT.

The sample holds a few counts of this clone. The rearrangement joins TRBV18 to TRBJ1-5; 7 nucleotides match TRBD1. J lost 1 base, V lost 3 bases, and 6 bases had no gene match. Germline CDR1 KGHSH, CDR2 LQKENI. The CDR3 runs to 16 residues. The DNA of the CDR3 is TGTGCCAGCTCACCGGAGGGGGCTTTAAGCAATCAGCCCCAGCATTTT. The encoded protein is CASSPEGALSNQPQHF.

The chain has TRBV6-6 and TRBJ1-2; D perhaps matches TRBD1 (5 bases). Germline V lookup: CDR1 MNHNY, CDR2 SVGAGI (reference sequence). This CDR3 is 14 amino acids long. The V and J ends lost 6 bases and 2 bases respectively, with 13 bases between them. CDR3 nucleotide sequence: TGTGCCAGCAGCCCTGGGACTGTAAACTATGGCTACACCTTC. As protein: CASSPGTVNYGYTF.

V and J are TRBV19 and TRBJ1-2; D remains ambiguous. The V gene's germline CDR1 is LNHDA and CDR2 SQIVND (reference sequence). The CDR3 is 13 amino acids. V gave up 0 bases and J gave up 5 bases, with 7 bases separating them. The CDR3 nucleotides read TGTGCCAGTAGTATAGATCGGTCATATGGCTACACCTTC. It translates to CASSIDRSYGYTF.

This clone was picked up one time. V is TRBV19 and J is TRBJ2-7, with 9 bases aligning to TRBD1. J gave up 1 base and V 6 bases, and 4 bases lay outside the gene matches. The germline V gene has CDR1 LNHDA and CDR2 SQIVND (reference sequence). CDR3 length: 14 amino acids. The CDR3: CASRPTGGSYEQYF. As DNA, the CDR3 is TGTGCCAGTAGACCGACAGGGGGGTCCTACGAGCAGTACTTC. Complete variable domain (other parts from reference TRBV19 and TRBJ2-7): DGGITQSPKYLFRKEGQNVTLSCEQNLNHDAMYWYRQDPGQGLRLIYYSQIVNDFQKGDIAEGYSVSREKKESFPLTVTSAQKNPTAFYLCASRPTGGSYEQYFGPGTRLTVT.

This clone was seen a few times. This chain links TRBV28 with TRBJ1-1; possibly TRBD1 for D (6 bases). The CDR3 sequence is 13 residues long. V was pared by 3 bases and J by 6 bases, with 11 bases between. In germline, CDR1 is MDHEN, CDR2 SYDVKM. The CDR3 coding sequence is TGTGCCAGCAGTTTCACCGAGGGGGCTGAAGCTTTCTTT. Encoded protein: CASSFTEGAEAFF.

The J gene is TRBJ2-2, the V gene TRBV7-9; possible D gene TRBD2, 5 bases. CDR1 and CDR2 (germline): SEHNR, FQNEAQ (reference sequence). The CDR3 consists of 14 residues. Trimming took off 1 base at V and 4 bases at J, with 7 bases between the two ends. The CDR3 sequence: CASSLGTLTGELFF. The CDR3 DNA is TGTGCCAGCAGCTTAGGGACTCTCACCGGGGAGCTGTTTTTT. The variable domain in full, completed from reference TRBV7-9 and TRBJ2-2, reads DTGVSQNPRHKITKRGQNVTFRCDPISEHNRLYWYRQTLGQGPEFLTYFQNEAQLEKSRLLSDRFSAERPKGSFSTLEIQRTEQGDSAMYLCASSLGTLTGELFFGEGSRLTVL.

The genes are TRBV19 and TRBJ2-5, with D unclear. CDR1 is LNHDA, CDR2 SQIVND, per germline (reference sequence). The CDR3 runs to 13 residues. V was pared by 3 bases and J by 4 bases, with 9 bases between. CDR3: CASSMGFSETQYF. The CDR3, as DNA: TGTGCCAGTAGTATGGGATTTTCAGAGACCCAGTACTTC.